One and the same sample provided the 10 T cell receptor beta chains below, sequenced in a study of regulatory T cells in long-lasting Graves disease. Time point specified: persistent/refractory GD, antithyroid drugs over 5 years with positive TRAb. RNA from PBMCs was the source of the TCR library. Both iRepertoire HTBI primers and Arm-PCR of CDR3 regions were used to build the TCR beta libraries. TCRdb re-called the multiplex PCR reads with MiXCR, one entry per CDR3 protein. Of roughly 400,000 distinct CDR3 sequences in the sample, approximately 22% were seen once. Source: peripheral blood mononuclear cells (PBMCs), taken when the disease was refractory, from a patient treated with antithyroid drugs. The receptor source for this set is a female donor with Graves disease.

The sample holds many counts of this clonotype. This sequence joins TRBV28 and TRBJ2-7; D is undetermined. Trimming stripped 8 bases from V and 4 bases from J, with 6 bases between. Germline-derived CDR1 and CDR2 are MDHEN and SYDVKM. CDR3 length equals 10 residues. The CDR3 DNA sequence: TGTGCCAGCGGGCGGTACGAGCAGTACTTC. Its translation is CASGRYEQYF.

V is TRBV29-1 and J is TRBJ2-5; D gene unclear. Germline CDR1 and CDR2: SQVTM and ANQGSEA. With 5 bases removed from V and 3 bases from J, the gap between germline ends came to 10 bases. This CDR3 is 12 amino acids long. CDR3 region: CSVIGLEETQYF. Written as DNA, the CDR3 is TGCAGCGTTATAGGGTTGGAAGAGACCCAGTACTTC.

This clonotype was recorded many times. The chain carries TRBV2 and TRBJ1-1, with a weak D call TRBD1 (6 bases). The CDR3 spans 13 residues. Germline CDR1 and CDR2: SNHLY and FYNNEI. V was trimmed by 7 bases and J by 1 base, leaving 10 bases between them. This CDR3 is CASTQGGNTEAFF. The CDR3 DNA reads TGTGCCAGCACCCAAGGGGGGAACACTGAAGCTTTCTTT.

Points on this clonotype: Mismatch with germline at one junction end may stem from a read error. The J gene is TRBJ2-5, the V gene TRBV7-9, with D perhaps given as TRBD1 or TRBD2 (5 bases each). Germline V CDR1 and CDR2: SEHNR, FQNEAQ (reference sequence). This CDR3 has 14 amino acids. This CDR3 is CASSGDLHQKTQYF. The DNA of the CDR3 is TGTGCCAGCAGCGGGGACCTCCACCAAAAGACCCAGTACTTC. Full variable domain (missing parts from reference TRBV7-9 and TRBJ2-5): DTGVSQNPRHKITKRGQNVTFRCDPISEHNRLYWYRQTLGQGPEFLTYFQNEAQLEKSRLLSDRFSAERPKGSFSTLEIQRTEQGDSAMYLCASSGDLHQKTQYFGPGTRLLVL.

This chain joins TRBV7-9 and TRBJ2-3; the D is unclear. The CDR3 contains 12 residues. Trimming pared 5 bases from V and 6 bases from J, leaving 9 bases between. Germline V gene lookup returns CDR1 SEHNR and CDR2 FQNEAQ (reference sequence). CDR3 DNA: TGTGCCAGCAGCATCGACCCGGATACGCAGTATTTT. Protein sequence: CASSIDPDTQYF.

CDR3 sequence reads: CSARDGQGNQPQHF. Here the CDR3 DNA reads TGCAGTGCTAGAGACGGACAGGGCAATCAGCCCCAGCATTTT. The chain has TRBV20-1 and TRBJ1-5; 7 nucleotides line up with TRBD1. Germline V gene data show CDR1 as DFQATT and CDR2 as SNEGSKA (reference sequence). V lost 0 bases to trimming and J lost 2 bases; unmatched junction nucleotides: 1. The length of the CDR3 is 14 residues.

V usage is TRBV4-1 and J usage is TRBJ2-2; D possibly uses TRBD1 or TRBD2 (5 bases each). CDR1 MGHRA and CDR2 YSYEKL come from the germline V gene. Trimming took off 0 bases at V and 1 base at J, with 15 bases between the two ends. The CDR3 is 18 residues long. CDR3 DNA: TGCGCCAGCAGCCAAGAAACCGTCGGGACCGAGAACACCGGGGAGCTGTTTTTT. This encodes CASSQETVGTENTGELFF.

In regard to this clonotype: With a far larger clone one base away, a read error is the likely cause. The chain recombines TRBV2 with TRBJ2-1; 7 bases match TRBD2. The DNA end lines up better with TRBJ2-5; the J call may be wrong. Germline loops: CDR1 SNHLY, CDR2 FYNNEI. The CDR3 runs to 15 residues. The CDR3 sequence is CASSDGTKGLETQYF. For the CDR3, the DNA is TGTGCCAGCAGTGACGGGACTAAAGGTTTAGAGACCCAGTACTTC.

V and J are TRBV27 and TRBJ2-7; D gene ambiguous. This CDR3 region has 16 residues. V was clipped by 4 bases and J by 3 bases, with 19 bases between them. The germline V gene has CDR1 MNHEY and CDR2 SMNVEV (reference sequence). DNA for the CDR3: TGTGCCAGCAGTTGGTCAGGCCCAAGTTTTCTCTACGAGCAGTACTTC. It encodes CASSWSGPSFLYEQYF.

This clonotype was counted only a few times. J is TRBJ2-7 and V is TRBV3-1, with 7 bases identical to TRBD2. The CDR3 covers 15 residues. The trim removed 0 bases at V and 3 bases at J, leaving 5 bases unmatched. CDR1 LGHDT and CDR2 YNNKEL come from the germline V gene (reference sequence). The CDR3 spells CASSQDAGVFYEQYF. CDR3 in DNA: TGTGCCAGCAGCCAAGATGCGGGAGTCTTCTACGAGCAGTACTTC.